The next 6 T cell receptor beta chains were all read from a single sample in a study of blood T cell repertoires in COVID-19. This table comes from immunoSEQ multiplex PCR, and its TCRdb copy is limited to in-frame clones, with some not included. Of around 260,000 clones in the sample, approximately 89% were seen once. The sample consisted of peripheral blood. These receptors were obtained from a man aged 35 to 55 who had recovered from COVID-19.

As for this clone: Other DNA sequences in the same sample also yield this CDR3. The J gene is TRBJ2-7, the V gene TRBV28; TRBD2 aligns across 12 bases. Per the germline V gene, CDR1 is MDHEN and CDR2 is SYDVKM. The CDR3 consists of 14 residues. Unmatched junction bases numbered 1, after V lost 5 bases and J lost 2 bases. The DNA for the CDR3 is TGTGCCAGCAGTCGACTAGCGGGAGCCTACGAGCAGTACTTC. Translating it yields CASSRLAGAYEQYF.

This clone was recorded once. The DNA for the CDR3 is TGTGCCAGCAGTTTCGGGCAGGGCCCCTACAATGAGCAGTTCTTC. Its protein is CASSFGQGPYNEQFF. The chain links TRBV27 to TRBJ2-1; a weak D match, TRBD1 (5 bases). V was pared by 3 bases and J by 2 bases, with 11 bases between. This CDR3 has 15 amino acids. Per germline, CDR1 MNHEY and CDR2 SMNVEV (reference sequence).

The V call is TRBV10-2, the J call TRBJ2-7; possibly TRBD1 for D (5 bases). V shed 8 bases and J shed 2 bases, with 10 bases lying between them. This CDR3 has 12 residues. From germline, CDR1 is WSHSY and CDR2 SAAADI. This chain's CDR3 is CASQGGPYEQYF. The DNA for the CDR3 is TGCGCCAGCCAGGGCGGACCCTACGAGCAGTACTTC.

CDR3 in amino acids: CASSRPGVTNQPQHF. In DNA, the CDR3 is TGTGCCAGTAGTCGCCCAGGGGTCACCAATCAGCCCCAGCATTTT. This chain joins TRBV19 and TRBJ1-5; D perhaps matches TRBD1 (6 bases). The V gene lost 5 bases and the J gene lost 3 bases, with 14 bases spanning the gap. The CDR3 runs to 15 residues. The germline gives CDR1 LNHDA, CDR2 SQIVND (reference sequence).

This rearrangement joins TRBV9 to TRBJ2-1; TRBD2 agrees at 8 bases. The CDR3 consists of 16 residues. Germline CDR1 and CDR2: SGDLS and YYNGEE. J gave up 5 bases and V 4 bases, and 11 bases lay outside the gene matches. The CDR3 bases are TGTGCCAGCAGCCCGGGGGTTAGCGGGACCAACAATGAGCAGTTCTTC. It codes for CASSPGVSGTNNEQFF.

This clone was counted a single time. The genes are TRBV19 and TRBJ2-3; 8 nucleotides line up with TRBD2. The germline V gene encodes CDR1 LNHDA and CDR2 SQIVND (reference sequence). V shed 7 bases and J 5 bases; nucleotides not matched to a gene: 11. The CDR3 has 15 amino acids. The CDR3 coding sequence is TGTGCCAGTACCGAAAGGGGACTAGTTATAGATACGCAGTATTTT. It specifies CASTERGLVIDTQYF.